A selection of T cell receptor beta chains follows, all from one sample in a study of cytomegalovirus exposure and HLA in healthy donors. Profiling relied on immunoSEQ multiplex PCR, and the TCRdb table lists in-frame clones only, not all of them. Found here are 190,000 or so clones, around 74% of them singletons; the top ten hold over 1.5%. Sequencing used PBMCs. The receptors shown here come from a girl under 18 in good health and CMV-seropositive. Each CDR3 is given with its conserved first and last residue. The D gene is left open where the match is weak. Clone size is not always given. Where it is, it says once, few, many or a class for expanded clones.

D: NA
J: TRBJ2-7
V: TRBV7-6
size: NA
DNA: TGTGCCAGCAGCTTCGCAGGAGAGGGGGAATACGAGCAGTACTTC
CDR3: CASSFAGEGEYEQYF

D: NA
J: TRBJ1-2
V: TRBV4-3
size: NA
DNA: TGCGCCAGCAGCCAAGGCCGTGGGACATCCTACGGCTATGGCTACACCTTC
CDR3: CASSQGRGTSYGYGYTF

D: NA
J: TRBJ2-1
V: TRBV7-2
size: NA
DNA: TGTGCCAGCAGCTTAGTATTCTCCAGGCTCTCCTACAATGAGCAGTTCTTC
CDR3: CASSLVFSRLSYNEQFF

D: NA
J: TRBJ1-4
V: TRBV25-1
size: NA
DNA: TGTGCCAGCAGTGAATCCCCCCCAGGGGTCAGTAGTGAAAAACTGTTTTTT
CDR3: CASSESPPGVSSEKLFF

D: NA
J: TRBJ2-3
V: TRBV10-3
size: few
DNA: TGTGCCATCAGTCTCACTAGCACAGATACGCAGTATTTT
CDR3: CAISLTSTDTQYF

D: TRBD1
J: TRBJ2-5
V: TRBV30
size: NA
DNA: TGTGCCTGGCTCCGAGACAGGGGGGGTGGCCAAGAGACCCAGTACTTC
CDR3: CAWLRDRGGGQETQYF

D: TRBD2
J: TRBJ2-7
V: TRBV5-5
size: few
DNA: TGTGCCAGCAGATTAGCGGGGGGCTCCTACGAGCAGTACTTC
CDR3: CASRLAGGSYEQYF

D: NA
J: TRBJ1-6
V: TRBV7-6
size: once
DNA: TGTGCCAGCAGCCTAGAGGGGGACATCCGGTCACCCCTCCACTTT
CDR3: CASSLEGDIRSPLHF

D: NA
J: TRBJ1-4
V: TRBV5-1
size: NA
DNA: TGCGCCAGCAGCTTGGGACAGGAGTATAATGAAAAACTGTTTTTT
CDR3: CASSLGQEYNEKLFF

D: TRBD2
J: TRBJ2-2
V: TRBV6-5
size: NA
DNA: TGTGCCAGCAGCCCTGGACTAGCTGGCACCGGGGAGCTGTTTTTT
CDR3: CASSPGLAGTGELFF

D: TRBD1
J: TRBJ2-5
V: TRBV29-1
size: NA
DNA: TGCAGCGCCGCGGACAGGGACCCAGAGACCCAGTACTTC
CDR3: CSAADRDPETQYF

D: NA
J: TRBJ1-5
V: TRBV2
size: NA
DNA: TGTGCCAGCAGTGAGAGGGAAACTTTCAATCAGCCCCAGCATTTT
CDR3: CASSERETFNQPQHF

D: NA
J: TRBJ1-1
V: TRBV10-3
size: NA
DNA: TGTGCCATCAGTGAGTCGGGGGGGGCGAACACTGAAGCTTTCTTT
CDR3: CAISESGGANTEAFF

D: TRBD2
J: TRBJ2-3
V: TRBV4-2
size: NA
DNA: TGTGCCAGCAGCCAAGAAGGGAGACTAGCGACAGATACGCAGTATTTT
CDR3: CASSQEGRLATDTQYF

D: TRBD1
J: TRBJ1-2
V: TRBV7-9
size: NA
DNA: TGTGCCAGCAGCTTAGACAGGGGGGCTGGCTACACCTTC
CDR3: CASSLDRGAGYTF

D: NA
J: TRBJ2-6
V: TRBV7-7
size: NA
DNA: TGTGCCAGCAGCCAACTGGCGGAGGAATCTGGGGCCAACGTCCTGACTTTC
CDR3: CASSQLAEESGANVLTF

D: NA
J: TRBJ2-7
V: TRBV5-5
size: once
DNA: TGTGCCAGCAGCCCGGAAAGCGACTCCTACGAGCAGTACTTC
CDR3: CASSPESDSYEQYF

D: NA
J: TRBJ2-2
V: TRBV20-1
size: NA
DNA: TGCAGTGCTAGAGTATCCGGGGAGCTGTTTTTT
CDR3: CSARVSGELFF

D: NA
J: TRBJ2-7
V: TRBV7-8
size: NA
DNA: TGTGCCAGCAGCTTAGAGGACAAGAACTACGAGCAGTACTTC
CDR3: CASSLEDKNYEQYF

D: NA
J: TRBJ2-7
V: TRBV30
size: NA
DNA: TGTGCCTGGAGTCGGCGGGGGCTGCCCTACGAGCAGTACTTC
CDR3: CAWSRRGLPYEQYF

D: TRBD1
J: TRBJ1-6
V: TRBV12-5
size: NA
DNA: TGTGCTAGTGGCTTGTCGACAGGGCTTTCACCCCTCCACTTT
CDR3: CASGLSTGLSPLHF

D: TRBD2
J: TRBJ2-7
V: TRBV5-4
size: NA
DNA: TGTGCCAGCAGCTCAAGTGGTGGGACTAGCGGGGGGGCCTGGGAGCAGTACTTC
CDR3: CASSSSGGTSGGAWEQYF

D: NA
J: TRBJ2-3
V: TRBV4-1
size: few
DNA: TGCGCCAGCAGCCAAACTCAGACACGCTCTAGCACAGATACGCAGTATTTT
CDR3: CASSQTQTRSSTDTQYF

D: TRBD1
J: TRBJ2-5
V: TRBV7-9
size: once
DNA: TGTTCCAGCAGCCCACGACAGGGGTCGAAACAAGAGACCCAGTACTTC
CDR3: CSSSPRQGSKQETQYF

D: NA
J: TRBJ1-6
V: TRBV7-9
size: NA
DNA: TGTGCCAGCAGAACAGATGGACAGAATTCACCCCTCCACTTT
CDR3: CASRTDGQNSPLHF

D: TRBD1
J: TRBJ1-6
V: TRBV19
size: NA
DNA: TGTGCCAGCGTACAGGGGGCCGATTCACCCCTCCACTTT
CDR3: CASVQGADSPLHF

D: TRBD1
J: TRBJ1-2
V: TRBV10-3
size: NA
DNA: TGTGCCATCAGTGAGTCGCTGGGACAGGGGGAAGGCTACACCTTC
CDR3: CAISESLGQGEGYTF

D: NA
J: TRBJ1-5
V: TRBV9
size: NA
DNA: TGTGCCAGCAGCCCCTCTATGAGCAATCAGCCCCAGCATTTT
CDR3: CASSPSMSNQPQHF

D: TRBD1
J: TRBJ2-7
V: TRBV7-2
size: NA
DNA: TGTGCCAGCAGCTACGACAGGGGATCCTACGAGCAGTACTTC
CDR3: CASSYDRGSYEQYF

D: TRBD1
J: TRBJ1-2
V: TRBV7-9
size: NA
DNA: TGTGCCAGCAGCTTAGCGGGAGGACAGGCGGCGGGTGGCTACACCTTC
CDR3: CASSLAGGQAAGGYTF

D: NA
J: TRBJ2-1
V: TRBV5-5
size: once
DNA: TGTGCCAGCAGCTTGAACGGCAATGAGCAGTTCTTC
CDR3: CASSLNGNEQFF

D: TRBD1
J: TRBJ2-5
V: TRBV7-6
size: NA
DNA: TGTGCCAGCAGCCAGGGGACAGGGGCGGAACGACAAGAGACCCAGTACTTC
CDR3: CASSQGTGAERQETQYF

D: TRBD2
J: TRBJ2-1
V: TRBV2
size: few
DNA: TGTGCCAGCACCAATGAGGCGGGGGGGCTCAATGAGCAGTTCTTC
CDR3: CASTNEAGGLNEQFF

D: TRBD1
J: TRBJ1-5
V: TRBV6-5
size: NA
DNA: TGTGCCAGCAGGGCACAGGGGTACAATCAGCCCCAGCATTTT
CDR3: CASRAQGYNQPQHF

D: NA
J: TRBJ2-3
V: TRBV25-1
size: NA
DNA: TGTGCCAGCAGTGGGGCTGGCACAGATACGCAGTATTTT
CDR3: CASSGAGTDTQYF

D: TRBD1
J: TRBJ1-1
V: TRBV19
size: NA
DNA: TGTGCCAGTAGCCCAGAGGGGGCGCGGGGCACTGAAGCTTTCTTT
CDR3: CASSPEGARGTEAFF

D: TRBD2
J: TRBJ2-3
V: TRBV7-2
size: NA
DNA: TGTGCCAGCGGGCTGGGACTAGCGGGGGGGCACACGCAGTATTTT
CDR3: CASGLGLAGGHTQYF

D: TRBD1
J: TRBJ2-3
V: TRBV6-5
size: NA
DNA: TGTGCCAGCAGTACCGGACAGGGACGTTCAGATACGCAGTATTTT
CDR3: CASSTGQGRSDTQYF

D: NA
J: TRBJ1-2
V: TRBV27
size: NA
DNA: TGTGCCAGCAGTGGAGAGGGCCCCTATGGCTACACCTTC
CDR3: CASSGEGPYGYTF

D: TRBD2
J: TRBJ2-1
V: TRBV30
size: once
DNA: TGTGCCTGGAGTGGTCGGGGGGGACCCAATGAGCAGTTCTTC
CDR3: CAWSGRGGPNEQFF

D: TRBD2
J: TRBJ2-1
V: TRBV19
size: NA
DNA: TGTGCCAGTAGTATGGGACTAGCGGGGGGGGCGTGGAGCAATGAGCAGTTCTTC
CDR3: CASSMGLAGGAWSNEQFF

D: NA
J: TRBJ2-3
V: TRBV11-2
size: NA
DNA: TGTGCCAGCAGCCGCGCGGGCACAGATACGCAGTATTTT
CDR3: CASSRAGTDTQYF

D: NA
J: TRBJ1-4
V: TRBV29-1
size: NA
DNA: TGCAGCGTTGCGGTGAACACTAATGAAAAACTGTTTTTT
CDR3: CSVAVNTNEKLFF

D: TRBD1
J: TRBJ2-6
V: TRBV10-3
size: NA
DNA: TGTGCCATCAGCGACAGGGGAACCCTCTCTGGGGCCAACGTCCTGACTTTC
CDR3: CAISDRGTLSGANVLTF

D: NA
J: TRBJ1-2
V: TRBV7-2
size: NA
DNA: TGTGCCAGCAGCTTAGGACACCTAGGGGACTATGGCTACACCTTC
CDR3: CASSLGHLGDYGYTF

D: NA
J: TRBJ2-2
V: TRBV6-5
size: NA
DNA: TGTGCCAGCAGTTACGGACACTACACCGGGGAGCTGTTTTTT
CDR3: CASSYGHYTGELFF

D: TRBD2
J: TRBJ2-5
V: TRBV19
size: NA
DNA: TGTGCCAGTAGTACCGGGGGGGAGACCCAGTACTTC
CDR3: CASSTGGETQYF

D: NA
J: TRBJ2-5
V: TRBV10-1
size: NA
DNA: TGCGCCAGCAGTGCGGCCAGCGGGGAGACCCAGTACTTC
CDR3: CASSAASGETQYF

D: NA
J: TRBJ1-5
V: TRBV4-1
size: NA
DNA: TGCGCCAGCAGCCAAGAGGCAGGGGCAGATCAGCCCCAGCATTTT
CDR3: CASSQEAGADQPQHF

D: TRBD2
J: TRBJ2-1
V: TRBV5-8
size: NA
DNA: TGTGCCAGCAGCTTGAGGACTAGCTTCCACAATGAGCAGTTCTTC
CDR3: CASSLRTSFHNEQFF